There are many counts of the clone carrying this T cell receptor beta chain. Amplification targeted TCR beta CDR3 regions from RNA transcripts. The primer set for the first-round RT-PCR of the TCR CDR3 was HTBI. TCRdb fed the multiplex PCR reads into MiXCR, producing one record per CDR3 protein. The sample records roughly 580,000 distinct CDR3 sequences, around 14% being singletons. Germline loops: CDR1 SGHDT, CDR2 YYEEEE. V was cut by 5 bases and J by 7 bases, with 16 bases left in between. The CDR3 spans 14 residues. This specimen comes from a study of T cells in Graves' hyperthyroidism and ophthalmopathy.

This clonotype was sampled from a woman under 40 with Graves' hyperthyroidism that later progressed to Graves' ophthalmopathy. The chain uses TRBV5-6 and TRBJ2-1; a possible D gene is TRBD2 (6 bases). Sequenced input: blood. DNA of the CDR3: TGTGCCAGCAGAACCTGGAGGGCCAGTAATGAGCAGTTCTTC. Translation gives CASRTWRASNEQFF. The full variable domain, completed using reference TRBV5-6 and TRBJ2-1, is DAGVTQSPTHLIKTRGQQVTLRCSPKSGHDTVSWYQQALGQGPQFIFQYYEEEERQRGNFPDRFSGHQFPNYSSELNVNALLLGDSALYLCASRTWRASNEQFFGPGTRLTVL.